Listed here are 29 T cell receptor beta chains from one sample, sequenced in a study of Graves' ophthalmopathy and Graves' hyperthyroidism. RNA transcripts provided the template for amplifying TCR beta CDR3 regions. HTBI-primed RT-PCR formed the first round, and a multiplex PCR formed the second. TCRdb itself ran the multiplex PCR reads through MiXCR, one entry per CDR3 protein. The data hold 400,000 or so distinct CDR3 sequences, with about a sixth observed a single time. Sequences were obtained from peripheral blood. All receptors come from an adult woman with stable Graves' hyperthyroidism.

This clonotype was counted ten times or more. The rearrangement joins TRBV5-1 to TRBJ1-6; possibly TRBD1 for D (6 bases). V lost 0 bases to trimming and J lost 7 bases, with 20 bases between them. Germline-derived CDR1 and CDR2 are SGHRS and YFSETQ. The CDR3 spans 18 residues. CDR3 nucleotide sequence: TGCGCCAGCAGCTTGGCAATATTAGCCGGGACAACGAATTCACCCCTCCACTTT. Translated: CASSLAILAGTTNSPLHF.

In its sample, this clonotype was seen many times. CDR3 amino acids: CASSYLLAPTGTHEQYF. CDR3 bases: TGTGCCAGCAGTTATCTCTTAGCTCCGACAGGGACCCACGAGCAGTACTTC. This chain uses TRBV6-5 with TRBJ2-7; 7 bases line up with TRBD1. Germline values: CDR1 MNHEY, CDR2 SVGAGI. The V and J ends lost 3 bases and 5 bases, in that order; junction bases with no gene match: 16. The CDR3 has 17 amino acids.

The CDR3 sequence is CASRASTYEQYF. Here the CDR3 DNA reads TGTGCCAGCAGGGCCTCTACCTACGAGCAGTACTTC. The chain recombines TRBV12-3 or TRBV12-4 with TRBJ2-7, with unresolved D. V was pared by 6 bases and J by 2 bases, with 8 bases between. The CDR3 runs to 12 residues.

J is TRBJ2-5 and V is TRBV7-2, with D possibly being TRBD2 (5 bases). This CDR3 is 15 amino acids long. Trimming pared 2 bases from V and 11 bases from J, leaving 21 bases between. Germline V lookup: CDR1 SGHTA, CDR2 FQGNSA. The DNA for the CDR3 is TGTGCCAGCAGCTTACTTAAGCGGACCCAAGAGAGGCAGTACTTC. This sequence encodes CASSLLKRTQERQYF.

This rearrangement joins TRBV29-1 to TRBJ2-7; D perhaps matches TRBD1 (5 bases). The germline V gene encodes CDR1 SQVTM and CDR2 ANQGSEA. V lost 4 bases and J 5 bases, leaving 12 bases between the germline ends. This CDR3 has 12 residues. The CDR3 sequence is CSVVIQGDEQYF. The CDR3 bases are TGCAGCGTTGTAATCCAGGGTGACGAGCAGTACTTC.

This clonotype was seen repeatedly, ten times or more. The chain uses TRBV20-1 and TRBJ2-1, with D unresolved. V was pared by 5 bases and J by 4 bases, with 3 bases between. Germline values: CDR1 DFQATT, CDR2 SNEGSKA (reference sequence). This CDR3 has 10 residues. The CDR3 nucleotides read TGCAGTGCTTGGTACAATGAGCAGTTCTTC. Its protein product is CSAWYNEQFF.

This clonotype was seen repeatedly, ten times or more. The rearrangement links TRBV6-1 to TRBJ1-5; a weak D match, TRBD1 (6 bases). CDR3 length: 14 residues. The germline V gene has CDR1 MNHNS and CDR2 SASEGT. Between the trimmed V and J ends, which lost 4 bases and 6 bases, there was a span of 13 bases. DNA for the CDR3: TGTGCCAGCAGTGGTGTTGGGGGGGCTCAGCCCCAGCATTTT. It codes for CASSGVGGAQPQHF.

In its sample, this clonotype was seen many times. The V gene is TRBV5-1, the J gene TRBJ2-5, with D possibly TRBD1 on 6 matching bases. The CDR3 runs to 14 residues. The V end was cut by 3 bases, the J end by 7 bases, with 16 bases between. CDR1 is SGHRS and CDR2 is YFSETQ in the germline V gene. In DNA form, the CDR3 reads TGCGCCAGCAGCTCCCGGGCCGTAGGGGGGACCCAGTACTTC. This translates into CASSSRAVGGTQYF. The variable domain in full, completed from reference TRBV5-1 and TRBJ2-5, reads KAGVTQTPRYLIKTRGQQVTLSCSPISGHRSVSWYQQTPGQGLQFLFEYFSETQRNKGNFPGRFSGRQFSNSRSEMNVSTLELGDSALYLCASSSRAVGGTQYFGPGTRLLVL.

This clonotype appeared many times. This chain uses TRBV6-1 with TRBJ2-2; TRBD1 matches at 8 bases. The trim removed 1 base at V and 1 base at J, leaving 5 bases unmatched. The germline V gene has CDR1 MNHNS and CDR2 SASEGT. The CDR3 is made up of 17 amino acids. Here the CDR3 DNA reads TGTGCCAGCAGTGAAGAGGGACAGGAGATGAACACCGGGGAGCTGTTTTTT. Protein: CASSEEGQEMNTGELFF.

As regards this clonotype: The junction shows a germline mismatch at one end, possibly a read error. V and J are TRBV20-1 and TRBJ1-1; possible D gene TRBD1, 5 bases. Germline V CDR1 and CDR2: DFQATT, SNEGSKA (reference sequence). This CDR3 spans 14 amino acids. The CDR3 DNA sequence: TGCAGTGCTGGGAGAGGACATGGGAACACTGAATCTTTCTTT. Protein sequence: CSAGRGHGNTESFF.

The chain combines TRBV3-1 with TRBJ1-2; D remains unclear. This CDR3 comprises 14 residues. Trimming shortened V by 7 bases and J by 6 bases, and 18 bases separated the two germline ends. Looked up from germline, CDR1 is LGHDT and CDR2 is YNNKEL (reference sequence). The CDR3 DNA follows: TGTGCCAGCACCCGGACCACCGCGGATAATGGCTACACCTTC. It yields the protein CASTRTTADNGYTF.

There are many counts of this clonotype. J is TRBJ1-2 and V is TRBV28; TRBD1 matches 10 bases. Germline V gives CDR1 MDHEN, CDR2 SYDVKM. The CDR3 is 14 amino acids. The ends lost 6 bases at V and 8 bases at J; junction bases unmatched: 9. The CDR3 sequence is CASRPGQGHDGYTF. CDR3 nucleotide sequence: TGTGCCAGCAGGCCGGGACAGGGGCACGACGGCTACACCTTC.

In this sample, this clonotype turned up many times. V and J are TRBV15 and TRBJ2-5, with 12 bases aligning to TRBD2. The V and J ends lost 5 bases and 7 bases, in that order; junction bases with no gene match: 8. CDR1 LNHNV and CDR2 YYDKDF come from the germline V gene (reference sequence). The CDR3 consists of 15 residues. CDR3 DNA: TGTGCCACCAGCCTGACTAGCGGGGGCCCAACGACCCAGTACTTC. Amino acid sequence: CATSLTSGGPTTQYF.

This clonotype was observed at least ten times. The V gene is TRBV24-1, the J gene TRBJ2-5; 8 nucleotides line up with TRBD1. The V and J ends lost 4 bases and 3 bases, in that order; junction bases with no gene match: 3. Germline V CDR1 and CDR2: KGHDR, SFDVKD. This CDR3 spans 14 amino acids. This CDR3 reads CATSDDRGKETQYF. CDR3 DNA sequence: TGTGCCACCAGTGACGACAGGGGAAAAGAGACCCAGTACTTC.

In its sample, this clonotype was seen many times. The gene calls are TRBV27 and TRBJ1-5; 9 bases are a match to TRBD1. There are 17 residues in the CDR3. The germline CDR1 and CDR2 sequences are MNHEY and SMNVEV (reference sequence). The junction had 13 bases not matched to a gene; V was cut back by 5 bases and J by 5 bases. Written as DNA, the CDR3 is TGTGCCAGCAGTGCGTGGACAGGGGTAGGTGAGGATCAGCCCCAGCATTTT. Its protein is CASSAWTGVGEDQPQHF.

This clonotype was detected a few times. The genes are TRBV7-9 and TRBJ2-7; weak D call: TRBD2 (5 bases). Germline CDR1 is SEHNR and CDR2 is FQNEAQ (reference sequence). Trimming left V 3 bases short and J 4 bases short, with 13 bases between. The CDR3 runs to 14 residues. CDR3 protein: CASSFEGSVYEQYF. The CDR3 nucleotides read TGTGCCAGCAGCTTCGAGGGTTCGGTGTACGAGCAGTACTTC.

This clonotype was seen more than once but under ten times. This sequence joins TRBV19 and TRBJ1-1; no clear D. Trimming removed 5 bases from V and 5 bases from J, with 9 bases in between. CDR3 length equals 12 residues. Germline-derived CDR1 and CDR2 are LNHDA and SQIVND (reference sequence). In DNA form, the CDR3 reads TGTGCCAGTAGTTCCACCTGGACTGAAGCTTTCTTT. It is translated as CASSSTWTEAFF.

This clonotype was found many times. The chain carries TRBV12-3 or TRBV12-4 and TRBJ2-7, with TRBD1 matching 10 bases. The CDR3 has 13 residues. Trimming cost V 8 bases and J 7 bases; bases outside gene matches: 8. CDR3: CASGGTGVREQYF. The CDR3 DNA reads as TGTGCCAGCGGGGGGACAGGGGTAAGGGAGCAGTACTTC.

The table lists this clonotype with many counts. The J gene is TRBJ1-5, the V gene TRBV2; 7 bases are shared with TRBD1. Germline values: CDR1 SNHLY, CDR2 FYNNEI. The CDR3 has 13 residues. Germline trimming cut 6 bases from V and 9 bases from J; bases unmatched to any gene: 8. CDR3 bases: TGTGCCAGCAGCTTGGACAGGACGAGGCCCCAGCATTTT. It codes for CASSLDRTRPQHF.

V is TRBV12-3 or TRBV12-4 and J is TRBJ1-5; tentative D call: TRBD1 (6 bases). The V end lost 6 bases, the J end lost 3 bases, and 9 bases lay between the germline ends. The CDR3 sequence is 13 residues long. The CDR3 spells CASRDSFNQPQHF. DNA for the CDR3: TGTGCCAGCAGGGACAGCTTCAATCAGCCCCAGCATTTT.

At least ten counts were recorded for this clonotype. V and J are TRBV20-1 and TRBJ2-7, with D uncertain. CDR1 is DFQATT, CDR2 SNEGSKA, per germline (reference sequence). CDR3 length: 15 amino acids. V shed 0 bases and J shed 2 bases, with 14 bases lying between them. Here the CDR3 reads CSARDPTNPTYEQYF. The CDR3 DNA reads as TGCAGTGCTAGAGATCCCACCAACCCCACCTACGAGCAGTACTTC.

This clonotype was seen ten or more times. This chain's CDR3 is CSARQSEGIQGYTF. CDR3 nucleotide sequence: TGCAGTGCTAGACAGAGTGAGGGAATACAAGGCTACACCTTC. The rearrangement uses TRBV20-1 and TRBJ1-2; D not resolved. The CDR3 runs to 14 residues. The V gene's germline CDR1 is DFQATT and CDR2 SNEGSKA (reference sequence). The V end lost 2 bases, the J end lost 8 bases, and 18 bases lay between the germline ends.

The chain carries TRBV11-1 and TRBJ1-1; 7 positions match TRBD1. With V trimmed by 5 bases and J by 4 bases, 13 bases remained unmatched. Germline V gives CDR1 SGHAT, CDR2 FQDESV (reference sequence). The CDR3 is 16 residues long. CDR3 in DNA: TGTGCCAGCAGCAAACAAAATCGGTACAGGGGCACTGAAGCTTTCTTT. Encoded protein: CASSKQNRYRGTEAFF. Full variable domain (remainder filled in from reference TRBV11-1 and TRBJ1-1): EAEVAQSPRYKITEKSQAVAFWCDPISGHATLYWYRQILGQGPELLVQFQDESVVDDSQLPKDRFSAERLKGVDSTLKIQPAELGDSAMYLCASSKQNRYRGTEAFFGQGTRLTVV.

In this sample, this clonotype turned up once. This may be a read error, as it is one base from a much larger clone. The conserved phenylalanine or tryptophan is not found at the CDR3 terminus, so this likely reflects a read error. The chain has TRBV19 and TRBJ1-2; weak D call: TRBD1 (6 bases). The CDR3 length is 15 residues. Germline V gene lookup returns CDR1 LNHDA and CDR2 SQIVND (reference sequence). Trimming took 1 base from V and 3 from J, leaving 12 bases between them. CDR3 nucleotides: TGTGCCAGTAGTATAGCGACAGGTCGGGACTATGGCTACACCCTC. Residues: CASSIATGRDYGYTL.

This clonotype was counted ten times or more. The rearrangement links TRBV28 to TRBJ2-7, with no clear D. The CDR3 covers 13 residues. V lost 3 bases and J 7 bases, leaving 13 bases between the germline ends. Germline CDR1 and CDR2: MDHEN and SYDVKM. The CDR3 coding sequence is TGTGCCAGCAGTTTGTCTCAATTTGGGGAGCAGTACTTC. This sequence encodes CASSLSQFGEQYF.

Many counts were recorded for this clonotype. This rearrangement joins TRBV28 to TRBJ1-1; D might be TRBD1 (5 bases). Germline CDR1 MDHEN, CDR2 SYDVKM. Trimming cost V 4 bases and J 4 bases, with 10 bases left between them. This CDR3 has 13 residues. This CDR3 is CASSSGLFTEAFF. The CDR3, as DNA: TGTGCCAGCAGTTCGGGACTTTTCACTGAAGCTTTCTTT.

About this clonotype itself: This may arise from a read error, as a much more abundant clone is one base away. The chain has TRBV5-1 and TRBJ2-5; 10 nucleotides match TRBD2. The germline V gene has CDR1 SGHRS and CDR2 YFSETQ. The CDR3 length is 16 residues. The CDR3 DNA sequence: TGCGCCAGCAGCTTGGCCCCTAGCGGGAGCTCCTACGAGCAGTGCTTC. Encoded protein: CASSLAPSGSSYEQCF.

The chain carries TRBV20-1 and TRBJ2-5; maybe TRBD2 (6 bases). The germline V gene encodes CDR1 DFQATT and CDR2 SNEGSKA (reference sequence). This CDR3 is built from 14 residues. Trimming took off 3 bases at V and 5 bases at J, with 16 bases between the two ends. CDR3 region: CSARDYINPETQYF. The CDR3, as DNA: TGCAGTGCTAGGGACTACATAAACCCGGAGACCCAGTACTTC.

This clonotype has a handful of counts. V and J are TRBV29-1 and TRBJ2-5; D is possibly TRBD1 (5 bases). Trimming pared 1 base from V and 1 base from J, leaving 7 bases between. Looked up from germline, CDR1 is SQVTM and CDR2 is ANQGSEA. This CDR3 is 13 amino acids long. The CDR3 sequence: CSVEGTTQETQYF. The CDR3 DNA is TGCAGCGTTGAAGGGACAACCCAAGAGACCCAGTACTTC.